Listed here are 32 T cell receptor beta chains from one sample, sequenced in a study of cytomegalovirus exposure and HLA in healthy donors. In the PCR, 60 Vbeta and 13 Jbeta primers were used. This table comes from immunoSEQ multiplex PCR, and its TCRdb copy is limited to in-frame clones, with some not included. In the table there are about 150,000 clones, about three quarters of which are singletons. Material for sequencing was PBMCs. These receptors all come from a man aged 50 to 59 in good health and CMV-seropositive.

This chain connects TRBV6-6 to TRBJ2-1; a weak D match, TRBD2 (6 bases). V was trimmed by 6 bases and J by 9 bases, leaving 15 bases between them. The CDR3 length is 13 residues. Germline V gene data show CDR1 as MNHNY and CDR2 as SVGAGI (reference sequence). CDR3 loop: CASSFHTSREQFF. Written as DNA, the CDR3 is TGTGCCAGCAGCTTCCATACTAGCCGTGAGCAGTTCTTC.

The rearrangement links TRBV4-1 to TRBJ1-5, with 8 bases matching TRBD1. The CDR3 sequence is 15 residues long. Germline V lookup: CDR1 MGHRA, CDR2 YSYEKL. The trim removed 3 bases at V and 5 bases at J, leaving 6 bases unmatched. CDR3 sequence: CASSQTRQGHQPQHF. CDR3 in DNA: TGCGCCAGCAGCCAGACCAGACAGGGGCATCAGCCCCAGCATTTT.

J is TRBJ1-2 and V is TRBV12-5; a possible D gene is TRBD1 (5 bases). CDR1 and CDR2 (germline): LGHNT, FRNRAP. The V and J ends lost 5 bases and 8 bases respectively, with 18 bases between them. The CDR3 runs 14 residues. CDR3: CASGPPQRQNGYTF. The CDR3 DNA is TGTGCTAGTGGTCCACCCCAACGACAGAACGGCTACACCTTC.

The V and J genes are TRBV5-1 and TRBJ2-3, with D tentatively TRBD1 (5 bases). The CDR3 has 16 amino acids. V lost 4 bases, J lost 8 bases, and 23 bases lay in between. The germline gives CDR1 SGHRS, CDR2 YFSETQ. This CDR3 reads CASSPSVALQGVTQYF. For the CDR3, the DNA is TGCGCCAGCAGCCCTTCGGTGGCGTTACAAGGGGTTACGCAGTATTTT.

This clone was seen only once. V and J are TRBV11-3 and TRBJ2-3; D is possibly TRBD1 (5 bases). This CDR3 is built from 13 residues. Germline CDR1 SGHNT, CDR2 YENEEA. Deletions cut 3 bases from V and 8 bases from J, with 12 bases between. CDR3 nucleotide sequence: TGTGCCAGCAGCTTGTCACAGGTTGCTACGCAGTATTTT. Translation: CASSLSQVATQYF.

This chain uses TRBV14 with TRBJ1-1, with D possibly TRBD1 on 6 matching bases. V lost 3 bases and J lost 0, with 17 bases in between. The CDR3 length is 17 residues. Germline V lookup: CDR1 SGHDN, CDR2 FVKESK. The CDR3 DNA is TGTGCCAGCAGCCAGTTTGGGGCAGGGGCGGTGAACACTGAAGCTTTCTTT. This gives the protein CASSQFGAGAVNTEAFF.

The chain links TRBV7-2 to TRBJ1-5; TRBD1 matches 7 bases. The CDR3 covers 14 residues. Germline CDR1 and CDR2: SGHTA and FQGNSA. Trimming took 6 bases from V and 4 from J; bases not matched to a gene: 6. The CDR3 is CASRLTGFNQPQHF. For the CDR3, the DNA is TGTGCCAGCAGATTGACAGGGTTTAATCAGCCCCAGCATTTT.

This clone was seen once. The genes are TRBV5-4 and TRBJ1-2; D might be TRBD1 (6 bases). This CDR3 has 16 residues. Trimming left V 4 bases short and J 4 bases short, with 20 bases between. CDR1 and CDR2 (germline): SGHNT, YYREEE (reference sequence). CDR3 DNA: TGTGCCAGCAGCCTAGCGGACAGCCGATCCGTCTATGGCTACACCTTC. Encoded protein: CASSLADSRSVYGYTF.

The chain has TRBV4-1 and TRBJ1-5, with a weak D call TRBD1 (6 bases). This CDR3 spans 15 amino acids. Between the trimmed V and J ends, which lost 3 bases and 3 bases, there was a span of 12 bases. Germline assignment: CDR1 MGHRA and CDR2 YSYEKL. CDR3 protein: CASSHPGVNNQPQHF. CDR3 in DNA: TGCGCCAGCAGCCACCCAGGGGTGAACAATCAGCCCCAGCATTTT.

The CDR3 DNA is TGTGCCAGCAGCCCAGGACGGACTAAAAATTCACCCCTCCACTTT. It specifies CASSPGRTKNSPLHF. This sequence joins TRBV6-5 and TRBJ1-6; unclear D gene. Germline CDR1 is MNHEY and CDR2 is SVGAGI. CDR3 length: 15 residues. The ends were cut back, 6 bases at V and 7 bases at J, with 16 bases in the middle.

This clone showed up just a few times. V is TRBV29-1 and J is TRBJ2-5; D perhaps matches TRBD1 (7 bases). The end of the DNA fits TRBJ2-7 better, so the J call may be wrong. Germline V CDR1 and CDR2: SQVTM, ANQGSEA. The CDR3 has 14 amino acids. The CDR3 sequence: CSVPAGQNYYEQYF. The CDR3 DNA reads TGCAGCGTTCCGGCGGGACAGAATTACTACGAGCAGTACTTC.

The rearrangement uses TRBV11-3 and TRBJ2-1; TRBD1 agrees at 7 bases. V dropped 8 bases and J dropped 10; count of bases not matched to a gene: 17. Looked up from germline, CDR1 is SGHNT and CDR2 is YENEEA. There are 15 residues in the CDR3. CDR3 residues: CASAVSGTAFGEQFF. CDR3 nucleotide sequence: TGTGCCAGCGCCGTATCCGGGACAGCCTTCGGCGAGCAGTTCTTC.

The genes are TRBV29-1 and TRBJ2-5, with D tentatively TRBD1 (6 bases). The germline gives CDR1 SQVTM, CDR2 ANQGSEA. Trimming left V 5 bases short and J 4 bases short, with 14 bases between. The CDR3 runs 13 residues. CDR3 residues: CSVPLGGLETQYF. Written as DNA, the CDR3 is TGCAGCGTTCCCTTAGGGGGATTAGAGACCCAGTACTTC.

This clone was found a few times. This rearrangement joins TRBV18 to TRBJ1-2, with 7 bases aligning to TRBD1. From germline, CDR1 is KGHSH and CDR2 LQKENI. The CDR3 is made up of 14 amino acids. Trimming at V came to 5 bases and at J to 8 bases, leaving 11 bases not matched to a gene. The CDR3 sequence is CASSSRGQGEGYTF. As DNA, the CDR3 is TGTGCCAGCTCATCAAGGGGGCAGGGAGAGGGCTACACCTTC. Full variable domain (rest looked up from reference TRBV18 and TRBJ1-2): NAGVMQNPRHLVRRRGQEARLRCSPMKGHSHVYWYRQLPEEGLKFMVYLQKENIIDESGMPKERFSAEFPKEGPSILRIQQVVRGDSAAYFCASSSRGQGEGYTFGSGTRLTVV.

This clone was detected once. The rearrangement joins TRBV5-5 to TRBJ2-7; 11 bases match TRBD1. V was pared by 0 bases and J by 3 bases, with 2 bases of the junction left unmatched. Germline CDR1 SGHKS, CDR2 YYEKEE (reference sequence). The length of the CDR3 is 15 residues. CDR3 amino acids: CASSLGTGGFYEQYF. CDR3 DNA: TGTGCCAGCAGCTTGGGGACAGGGGGCTTCTACGAGCAGTACTTC.

The gene calls are TRBV11-3 and TRBJ1-2; D possibly corresponds to TRBD1 (6 bases). The CDR3 runs 13 residues. Looked up from germline, CDR1 is SGHNT and CDR2 is YENEEA. The V and J ends lost 2 bases and 6 bases respectively, with 10 bases between them. Here the CDR3 DNA reads TGTGCCAGCAGCTTACGGGGGGGCGATGGCTACACCTTC. This encodes CASSLRGGDGYTF.

This clone was counted between two and nine times. J is TRBJ2-5 and V is TRBV7-2; the D is unclear. The V and J ends lost 0 bases and 1 base respectively, with 6 bases between them. Germline V gene data show CDR1 as SGHTA and CDR2 as FQGNSA. This CDR3 comprises 14 residues. The DNA for the CDR3 is TGTGCCAGCAGCTTAGCCCGGGTCCAAGAGACCCAGTACTTC. This gives the protein CASSLARVQETQYF.

This clone was counted between two and nine times. The rearrangement uses TRBV7-2 and TRBJ1-2; tentative D call: TRBD1 (5 bases). The CDR3 contains 13 residues. With 8 bases removed from V and 7 bases from J, the gap between germline ends came to 17 bases. The V gene's germline CDR1 is SGHTA and CDR2 FQGNSA. Here the CDR3 reads CASARRDRGGYTF. DNA of the CDR3: TGTGCCAGCGCCCGAAGAGACAGAGGTGGCTACACCTTC.

J is TRBJ2-1 and V is TRBV7-3; the D gene is possibly TRBD2 (6 bases). The V end lost 3 bases, the J end lost 0 bases, and 9 bases lay between the germline ends. The CDR3 covers 15 residues. Per the germline V gene, CDR1 is SGHTA and CDR2 is FQGTGA. CDR3: CASSLRGASYNEQFF. Written as DNA, the CDR3 is TGTGCCAGCAGCTTGCGCGGGGCCTCCTACAATGAGCAGTTCTTC. Based on the CDR3 plus reference TRBV7-3 and TRBJ2-1, the full variable domain is GAGVSQTPSNKVTEKGKYVELRCDPISGHTALYWYRQSLGQGPEFLIYFQGTGAADDSGLPNDRFFAVRPEGSVSTLKIQRTERGDSAVYLCASSLRGASYNEQFFGPGTRLTVL.

This rearrangement joins TRBV7-6 to TRBJ2-2, with TRBD1 identical over 8 bases. Unmatched junction bases numbered 7, after V lost 3 bases and J lost 7 bases. CDR3 size: 15 residues. Germline V gene sequence: CDR1 SGHVS, CDR2 FNYEAQ. CDR3 amino acids: CASSFIQGVGGELFF. CDR3 DNA: TGTGCCAGCAGCTTCATACAGGGGGTTGGCGGGGAGCTGTTTTTT.

Regarding this clone: A much larger clonotype is one base distant, so this may be a read error. The chain recombines TRBV5-4 with TRBJ1-1; D is perhaps TRBD1 (6 bases). This CDR3 has 13 amino acids. V was clipped by 4 bases and J by 1 base, with 8 bases between them. Germline-derived CDR1 and CDR2 are SGHNT and YYREEE (reference sequence). The CDR3 DNA reads TGTGCCAGCAGCGGGGGCAGGAACACTGAAGCTTTCTTT. Its translation is CASSGGRNTEAFF.

In this sample, this clone turned up once. This chain joins TRBV6-5 and TRBJ1-5, with a possible D match to TRBD1 (6 bases). V was shortened by 5 bases and J by 0 bases, with 11 bases between the two germline ends. CDR1 is MNHEY, CDR2 SVGAGI, per germline. The CDR3 runs 15 residues. In nucleotides, the CDR3 is TGTGCCAGCAGTGCAGGGGTTAGTAGCAATCAGCCCCAGCATTTT. Protein: CASSAGVSSNQPQHF.

The V gene is TRBV20-1, the J gene TRBJ1-1, with D unresolved. Germline V CDR1 and CDR2: DFQATT, SNEGSKA (reference sequence). V was cut by 5 bases and J by 5 bases, with 9 bases left in between. The CDR3 is 11 amino acids. CDR3: CSAHRGTEAFF. CDR3 DNA sequence: TGCAGTGCTCACCGGGGAACTGAAGCTTTCTTT.

The rearrangement links TRBV7-7 to TRBJ1-1; possibly TRBD1 for D (5 bases). V was pared by 5 bases and J by 3 bases, with 10 bases between. Germline V gene data show CDR1 as SSHAT and CDR2 as FNYEAQ (reference sequence). The CDR3 contains 13 residues. CDR3 in DNA: TGTGCCAGCAGCAAACTACAGGACACTGAAGCTTTCTTT. Translated, it gives CASSKLQDTEAFF.

This chain's CDR3 is CASRRGTGTSGGEQFF. CDR3 coding DNA: TGTGCCAGCAGGAGGGGGACCGGGACTAGCGGCGGTGAGCAGTTCTTC. The chain links TRBV6-6 to TRBJ2-1; 11 bases are shared with TRBD2. The V segment lost 6 bases and the J segment 9 bases; nucleotides outside the gene matches: 13. The CDR3 extends over 16 amino acids. CDR1 is MNHNY, CDR2 SVGAGI, per germline (reference sequence).

This chain joins TRBV2 and TRBJ2-2; D remains unclear. The CDR3 consists of 13 residues. With 2 bases removed from V and 1 base from J, the gap between germline ends came to 2 bases. Germline V lookup: CDR1 SNHLY, CDR2 FYNNEI. CDR3 coding DNA: TGTGCCAGCAGTGAACAGAACACCGGGGAGCTGTTTTTT. It specifies CASSEQNTGELFF. Full variable domain (remainder filled in from reference TRBV2 and TRBJ2-2): EPEVTQTPSHQVTQMGQEVILRCVPISNHLYFYWYRQILGQKVEFLVSFYNNEISEKSEIFDDQFSVERPDGSNFTLKIRSTKLEDSAMYFCASSEQNTGELFFGEGSRLTVL.

V and J are TRBV5-1 and TRBJ2-7; perhaps TRBD1 as D (6 bases). This CDR3 spans 16 amino acids. Trimming cost V 0 bases and J 6 bases, with 19 bases left between them. Per the germline V gene, CDR1 is SGHRS and CDR2 is YFSETQ. The CDR3 loop reads CASSLGPGQPKGEQYF. The CDR3 coding sequence is TGCGCCAGCAGCTTGGGCCCCGGACAGCCGAAAGGCGAGCAGTACTTC.

This rearrangement joins TRBV9 to TRBJ1-4; possible D gene TRBD1, 5 bases. Between the trimmed V and J ends, which lost 2 bases and 5 bases, there was a span of 10 bases. The CDR3 consists of 14 residues. The germline V gene has CDR1 SGDLS and CDR2 YYNGEE. In nucleotides, the CDR3 is TGTGCCAGCAGCGTTGACAGTCGAAATGAAAAACTGTTTTTT. Translated, it gives CASSVDSRNEKLFF.

The chain employs TRBV7-9 and TRBJ2-1; a weak D match, TRBD2 (5 bases). The CDR3 is made up of 11 amino acids. The germline V gene encodes CDR1 SEHNR and CDR2 FQNEAQ (reference sequence). Trimming took off 5 bases at V and 9 bases at J, with 8 bases between the two ends. CDR3 DNA: TGTGCCAGCAGCCGGGGTGTTGAGCAGTTCTTC. This gives the protein CASSRGVEQFF.

This clone was counted a single time. V is TRBV27 and J is TRBJ2-1; 9 bases match TRBD2. CDR3 length: 14 residues. Germline V gene sequence: CDR1 MNHEY, CDR2 SMNVEV (reference sequence). The junction had 14 bases not matched to a gene; V was cut back by 6 bases and J by 14 bases. CDR3 residues: CASSRLAVPIMEFF. In nucleotides, the CDR3 is TGTGCCAGCAGCAGACTAGCGGTGCCCATTATGGAGTTCTTC.

The J gene is TRBJ1-4, the V gene TRBV25-1, with D possibly being TRBD1 (5 bases). Trimming shortened V by 2 bases and J by 6 bases, and 13 bases separated the two germline ends. The CDR3 is 15 amino acids. From germline, CDR1 is MGHDK and CDR2 SYGVNS. This CDR3 reads CASSEAAVGHEKLFF. CDR3 coding DNA: TGTGCCAGCAGTGAAGCGGCGGTGGGGCATGAAAAACTGTTTTTT.

The rearrangement joins TRBV20-1 to TRBJ1-1; D ambiguous. The CDR3 sequence is 11 residues long. Per the germline V gene, CDR1 is DFQATT and CDR2 is SNEGSKA (reference sequence). CDR3 in amino acids: CRTDLNTEAFF. CDR3 nucleotides: TGCAGGACTGACCTGAACACTGAAGCTTTCTTT.